This T cell receptor beta chain originates from a study of T cell responses to AZD1222 COVID-19 vaccine. Overall study results and limits: Sampling that yielded the repertoires occurred only after the peak T cell response. Clonal diversity may have been underestimated, and the donors were mostly white British, with more females than males. After two AZD1222 doses, spike-specific TCR breadth and depth rose versus day 0. Spike-wide coverage was observed for vaccine-associated CD4 TCRs, with dominant responses at 160-218 and 743-854.

For this clone: Antigen unknown.

The repertoire was sequenced with immunoSEQ multiplex PCR; TCRdb's copy has only in-frame clones and lacks some. Among 90,000 to 130,000 clones listed, more than 90% were seen once. The source of this sequence is an adult who received the AZD1222 COVID-19 vaccine. The sequenced sample was peripheral blood, obtained 28 days after the second AZD1222 dose.

The CDR3 here is CASSLLGQGQETQYF. In DNA form, the CDR3 reads TGTGCCAGCAGCCTCCTCGGACAGGGACAAGAGACCCAGTACTTC. The chain has TRBV11-3 and TRBJ2-5; 8 bases agree with TRBD1. CDR1 and CDR2 from the germline V gene are SGHNT and YENEEA. Trimming at V came to 5 bases and at J to 2 bases, leaving 7 bases not matched to a gene. This CDR3 spans 15 amino acids. Full variable domain (missing parts from reference TRBV11-3 and TRBJ2-5): EAGVVQSPRYKIIEKKQPVAFWCNPISGHNTLYWYLQNLGQGPELLIRYENEEAVDDSQLPKDRFSAERLKGVDSTLKIQPAELGDSAVYLCASSLLGQGQETQYFGPGTRLLVL.